The 21 T cell receptor beta chains below all came from one sample that was sequenced in a study of beta chain features in type 1 diabetes. No antigen has been identified for these receptors. General study findings and limits: Within each of all four CD4+ subsets, Type 1 diabetes patients had TCRB CDR3s that were moderately but significantly shorter.

Expressed TCRB transcripts were sequenced because the entire RNA isolate underwent reverse transcription. Clones were sequenced by immunoSEQ multiplex PCR, and TCRdb holds only the in-frame ones, with some missing. Of 600,000 to 700,000 clones listed, about an eighth are singletons. Sequenced: naive CD4+ T cells from blood. Source of these receptors: a man between 18 and 35 years old with type 1 diabetes.

The V and J genes are TRBV4-2 and TRBJ2-5, with TRBD1 matching over 9 bases. V shed 3 bases, J shed 5 bases, and the junction held 4 bases outside the gene matches. CDR3 size: 14 residues. Germline V gives CDR1 LGHNA, CDR2 YNFKEQ. CDR3 nucleotides: TGTGCCAGCAGCCAGGGAGACAGGGGGGAGACCCAGTACTTC. Protein: CASSQGDRGETQYF.

J is TRBJ2-3 and V is TRBV6-1, with D unclear. V lost 1 base and J 3 bases, leaving 8 bases between the germline ends. The CDR3 is 14 amino acids. Germline lookup yields CDR1 MNHNS and CDR2 SASEGT. CDR3 protein: CASSEGGNTDTQYF. The CDR3 nucleotides are TGTGCCAGCAGTGAAGGCGGAAATACAGATACGCAGTATTTT.

This clone was observed a handful of times. The genes are TRBV13 and TRBJ2-4; D is perhaps TRBD1 or TRBD2 (6 bases each). Trimming removed 1 base at V and 6 bases at J, with 10 bases between. The CDR3 covers 14 residues. Per germline, CDR1 PRHDT and CDR2 FYEKMQ (reference sequence). The CDR3 is CASSLAGGGNIQYF. The CDR3 DNA reads TGTGCCAGCAGCTTAGCCGGGGGCGGAAACATTCAGTACTTC.

The V call is TRBV6-1, the J call TRBJ2-6, with 13 bases that match TRBD2. This CDR3 is built from 19 residues. V shed 4 bases and J 0 bases; nucleotides not matched to a gene: 6. Germline CDR1 is MNHNS and CDR2 is SASEGT. The CDR3 sequence: CASSGWTSGSNSGANVLTF. CDR3 DNA sequence: TGTGCCAGCAGTGGCTGGACTAGCGGGAGCAACTCTGGGGCCAACGTCCTGACTTTC.

The chain has TRBV5-6 and TRBJ2-5, with 9 bases matching TRBD2. The CDR3 totals 15 residues. Trimming cost V 2 bases and J 2 bases; bases outside gene matches: 4. CDR1 and CDR2 (germline): SGHDT, YYEEEE. The CDR3 nucleotides are TGTGCCAGCAGCTTATACCTAGCGGGACAAGAGACCCAGTACTTC. It specifies CASSLYLAGQETQYF.

This clone was detected a few times. The chain joins TRBV6-5 to TRBJ2-1, with 7 nucleotides matching TRBD1. Germline V CDR1 and CDR2: MNHEY, SVGAGI. This CDR3 has 11 amino acids. The junction had 8 bases not matched to a gene; V was cut back by 6 bases and J by 15 bases. In nucleotides, the CDR3 is TGTGCCAGCAGAGGGGGCCCCGAGGCGTTCTTC. As protein: CASRGGPEAFF.

The rearrangement uses TRBV4-1 and TRBJ2-7; tentatively, D is TRBD1 or TRBD2 (5 bases each). V dropped 0 bases and J dropped 3 bases, with 12 bases sitting between them. There are 15 residues in the CDR3. CDR1 and CDR2 (germline): MGHRA, YSYEKL. The CDR3 nucleotides read TGCGCCAGCAGCCAAGATAGGGGAGACCGCTACGAGCAGTACTTC. This gives the protein CASSQDRGDRYEQYF.

The chain couples TRBV28 to TRBJ1-1; D is perhaps TRBD1 (6 bases). The germline CDR1 and CDR2 sequences are MDHEN and SYDVKM. The V and J ends lost 2 bases and 4 bases respectively, with 14 bases between them. The CDR3 length is 15 residues. CDR3 protein: CASSLGGRGTTEAFF. In nucleotides, the CDR3 is TGTGCCAGCAGTTTAGGTGGCAGGGGTACCACTGAAGCTTTCTTT. Supplemented by reference TRBV28 and TRBJ1-1, the full variable domain reads DVKVTQSSRYLVKRTGEKVFLECVQDMDHENMFWYRQDPGLGLRLIYFSYDVKMKEKGDIPEGYSVSREKKERFSLILESASTNQTSMYLCASSLGGRGTTEAFFGQGTRLTVV.

V and J are TRBV6-4 and TRBJ1-2; no clear D. Germline V gene sequence: CDR1 MRHNA, CDR2 SNTAGT. The V end lost 0 bases, the J end lost 6 bases, and 2 bases lay between the germline ends. CDR3 size: 11 residues. Written as DNA, the CDR3 is TGTGCCAGCAGTGACTCCAATGGCTACACCTTC. It is translated as CASSDSNGYTF.

This chain joins TRBV19 and TRBJ2-1; D is possibly TRBD2 (5 bases). Looked up from germline, CDR1 is LNHDA and CDR2 is SQIVND (reference sequence). The ends were cut back, 7 bases at V and 6 bases at J, with 19 bases in the middle. The length of the CDR3 is 15 residues. CDR3 nucleotide sequence: TGTGCCAGTAACGGCGCCGGCACGGGGTTCAATGAGCAGTTCTTC. Translating it yields CASNGAGTGFNEQFF.

The chain carries TRBV29-1 and TRBJ2-7; D ambiguous. The germline CDR1 and CDR2 sequences are SQVTM and ANQGSEA. CDR3 length equals 11 residues. V dropped 4 bases and J dropped 3 bases, with 7 bases sitting between them. Written as DNA, the CDR3 is TGCAGCGTTGGAAAGGGCTACGAGCAGTACTTC. It specifies CSVGKGYEQYF.

This clone was seen a few times. The gene calls are TRBV2 and TRBJ1-6; D is unclear. CDR3 length equals 12 residues. The germline V and J ends were trimmed by 5 bases and 15 bases, with 14 bases remaining between them. The germline V gene encodes CDR1 SNHLY and CDR2 FYNNEI. The CDR3 spells CASSTKQRGLHF. For the CDR3, the DNA is TGTGCCAGCAGTACGAAGCAGCGCGGCCTCCACTTT. Filled out from reference TRBV2 and TRBJ1-6, the complete variable domain reads EPEVTQTPSHQVTQMGQEVILRCVPISNHLYFYWYRQILGQKVEFLVSFYNNEISEKSEIFDDQFSVERPDGSNFTLKIRSTKLEDSAMYFCASSTKQRGLHFGNGTRLTVT.

This rearrangement joins TRBV5-1 to TRBJ2-5, with D possibly being TRBD2 (6 bases). This CDR3 has 15 amino acids. CDR1 SGHRS and CDR2 YFSETQ come from the germline V gene. Trimming stripped 5 bases from V and 5 bases from J, with 19 bases between. DNA of the CDR3: TGCGCCAGCAGTTCGGGACTCACTACCGGGGAGACCCAGTACTTC. This encodes CASSSGLTTGETQYF.

Many counts were recorded for this clone. The chain joins TRBV7-9 to TRBJ2-6; TRBD1 agrees at 7 bases. J was trimmed by 2 bases and V by 5 bases; bases with no gene match: 3. The CDR3 covers 15 residues. CDR1 and CDR2 (germline): SEHNR, FQNEAQ (reference sequence). The DNA for the CDR3 is TGTGCCAGCAGCAAAGACAGGGCTGGGGCCAACGTCCTGACTTTC. It specifies CASSKDRAGANVLTF.

This clone appeared a few times. The chain combines TRBV6-5 with TRBJ1-1, with TRBD1 matching 7 bases. V trimming: 0 bases; J trimming: 5 bases; junction bases outside the gene matches: 6. From germline, CDR1 is MNHEY and CDR2 SVGAGI. This CDR3 is built from 15 residues. The chain's CDR3 is CASSYSATGYTEAFF. For the CDR3, the DNA is TGTGCCAGCAGTTACTCGGCGACAGGGTATACTGAAGCTTTCTTT.

Of note for this clone: Other DNA sequences in this sample translate to the same CDR3. J is TRBJ1-2 and V is TRBV30; 11 bases map to TRBD1. The CDR3 runs 14 residues. V shed 3 bases and J 4 bases; nucleotides not matched to a gene: 4. The germline V gene encodes CDR1 GTSNPN and CDR2 SVGIG (reference sequence). The CDR3, as DNA: TGTGCCTGGAGCGGACAGGGGGCTGGCTATGGCTACACCTTC. Its protein product is CAWSGQGAGYGYTF.

J is TRBJ1-6 and V is TRBV7-2; 8 bases fit TRBD1. This CDR3 contains 14 residues. Germline assignment: CDR1 SGHTA and CDR2 FQGNSA. The V and J ends lost 5 bases and 9 bases, in that order; junction bases with no gene match: 6. CDR3 nucleotide sequence: TGTGCCAGCAGCCCGGACAGGGAGGCTTCACCCCTCCACTTT. Amino acid sequence: CASSPDREASPLHF.

The rearrangement links TRBV9 to TRBJ2-5; D call uncertain. The CDR3 spans 15 residues. V was clipped by 4 bases and J by 1 base, with 14 bases between them. Germline assignment: CDR1 SGDLS and CDR2 YYNGEE. CDR3 DNA sequence: TGTGCCAGCAGCTCCCCGCAATGGGGCCAAGAGACCCAGTACTTC. Translated: CASSSPQWGQETQYF.

This chain links TRBV5-1 with TRBJ2-1; the match to TRBD2 covers 7 bases. The ends lost 4 bases at V and 0 bases at J; junction bases unmatched: 4. The CDR3 is 15 residues long. The germline V gene encodes CDR1 SGHRS and CDR2 YFSETQ. The CDR3 region is CASSLLATSYNEQFF. The CDR3 DNA reads as TGCGCCAGCAGCCTACTAGCGACCTCCTACAATGAGCAGTTCTTC.

The CDR3, as DNA: TGTGCCAGCAGCGCAATGAACACTGAAGCTTTCTTT. Protein: CASSAMNTEAFF. The chain joins TRBV7-2 to TRBJ1-1; no clear D. The CDR3 consists of 12 residues. The germline gives CDR1 SGHTA, CDR2 FQGNSA. V dropped 5 bases and J dropped 0 bases, with 4 bases sitting between them.

This chain joins TRBV5-1 and TRBJ1-1; D call uncertain. The germline V and J ends were trimmed by 0 bases and 1 base, with 10 bases remaining between them. CDR1 is SGHRS and CDR2 is YFSETQ in the germline V gene. The CDR3 has 15 amino acids. In DNA form, the CDR3 reads TGCGCCAGCAGCTTGGGGGCAGTCAAGAACACTGAAGCTTTCTTT. Translated, it gives CASSLGAVKNTEAFF.